The 31 T cell receptor beta chains below all came from one sample that was sequenced in a study of control samples from healthy donors and cancer patients. Here immunoSEQ multiplex PCR was the method, and the copy in TCRdb shows in-frame clones only, minus some. The sample lists fewer than 500,000 clones; approximately 90% were seen once. Sequencing was performed on PBMCs. All receptors come from a middle-aged man with head and neck cancer.

V gene TRBV27 combines with J gene TRBJ2-1; TRBD2 aligns across 9 bases. There are 15 residues in the CDR3. Germline values: CDR1 MNHEY, CDR2 SMNVEV (reference sequence). V was pared by 4 bases and J by 7 bases, with 8 bases of the junction left unmatched. CDR3 region: CASSSSVAGGNEQFF. CDR3 in DNA: TGTGCCAGCAGTTCCTCGGTGGCGGGAGGGAATGAGCAGTTCTTC.

This clone was picked up many times. CDR3 in amino acids: CASSSGAGGYNEQFF. CDR3 coding DNA: TGTGCCAGCAGCTCCGGGGCGGGAGGGTACAATGAGCAGTTCTTC. The chain joins TRBV6-5 to TRBJ2-1; 9 bases line up with TRBD2. This CDR3 is 15 amino acids long. The junction had 7 bases not matched to a gene; V was cut back by 6 bases and J by 4 bases. Germline V lookup: CDR1 MNHEY, CDR2 SVGAGI.

With respect to this clone: Other DNA sequences in this sample translate to the same CDR3. V gene TRBV27 combines with J gene TRBJ2-2; 8 positions match TRBD1. V shed 4 bases and J 5 bases; nucleotides not matched to a gene: 6. The CDR3 runs to 15 residues. Germline lookup yields CDR1 MNHEY and CDR2 SMNVEV (reference sequence). CDR3 sequence reads: CASSSDRGRTGELFF. Here the CDR3 DNA reads TGTGCCAGCAGTTCCGACAGGGGTAGGACCGGGGAGCTGTTTTTT.

The rearrangement joins TRBV9 to TRBJ1-6; no definite D call. The V end lost 1 base, the J end lost 0 bases, and 8 bases lay between the germline ends. The CDR3 has 16 residues. The germline CDR1 and CDR2 sequences are SGDLS and YYNGEE. CDR3 loop: CASSVSSDSYNSPLHF. The DNA for the CDR3 is TGTGCCAGCAGCGTATCTAGTGACTCCTATAATTCACCCCTCCACTTT.

This chain connects TRBV30 to TRBJ1-1; TRBD1 agrees at 7 bases. V shed 8 bases and J 7 bases; nucleotides not matched to a gene: 13. This CDR3 region has 13 residues. Germline V lookup: CDR1 GTSNPN, CDR2 SVGIG (reference sequence). DNA for the CDR3: TGTGCCCGGGGAAGGGGGACAGATTATGAAGCTTTCTTT. It codes for CARGRGTDYEAFF.

The V call is TRBV6-5, the J call TRBJ2-7; 9 positions match TRBD1. The CDR3 sequence is 12 residues long. CDR1 is MNHEY and CDR2 is SVGAGI in the germline V gene. V lost 5 bases, J lost 5 bases, and 1 base stayed unmatched. The CDR3 is CASSRTGDEQYF. As DNA, the CDR3 is TGTGCCAGCAGTCGGACAGGGGACGAGCAGTACTTC.

V usage is TRBV29-1 and J usage is TRBJ1-3; D call uncertain. The V end was cut by 0 bases, the J end by 4 bases, with 10 bases between. Germline CDR1 and CDR2: SQVTM and ANQGSEA. The CDR3 spans 14 residues. The CDR3 DNA reads as TGCAGCGTTGAAGATAGCGTCCTGGGAAACACCATATATTTT. Translated, it gives CSVEDSVLGNTIYF. The full variable domain, its missing parts supplied by reference TRBV29-1 and TRBJ1-3, is SAVISQKPSRDICQRGTSLTIQCQVDSQVTMMFWYRQQPGQSLTLIATANQGSEATYESGFVIDKFPISRPNLTFSTLTVSNMSPEDSSIYLCSVEDSVLGNTIYFGEGSWLTVV.

The chain carries TRBV7-6 and TRBJ1-5, with TRBD1 matching over 8 bases. The CDR3 is 15 residues long. Germline trimming cut 5 bases from V and 4 bases from J; bases unmatched to any gene: 7. Germline loops: CDR1 SGHVS, CDR2 FNYEAQ. The CDR3 protein is CASSLGQGRNQPQHF. In DNA form, the CDR3 reads TGTGCCAGCAGCCTCGGACAGGGTCGAAATCAGCCCCAGCATTTT.

The chain has TRBV2 and TRBJ1-5; 10 nucleotides line up with TRBD1. Per germline, CDR1 SNHLY and CDR2 FYNNEI. This CDR3 region has 17 residues. V lost 10 bases and J lost 0; bases outside the gene matches: 12. The CDR3 bases are TGTGCCACATCACCCGGGACAGGGGCCTATAGCAATCAGCCCCAGCATTTT. Translated: CATSPGTGAYSNQPQHF.

The chain links TRBV11-2 to TRBJ1-4, with D perhaps matching TRBD1 (5 bases). Germline V gene lookup returns CDR1 SGHAT and CDR2 FQNNGV. Between the trimmed V and J ends, which lost 8 bases and 3 bases, there was a span of 19 bases. This CDR3 spans 16 amino acids. Written as DNA, the CDR3 is TGTGCCAGCGCCCTGGGGCCTAAGAGCTCTAATGAAAAACTGTTTTTT. It codes for CASALGPKSSNEKLFF.

The CDR3 sequence: CASSPTSGRNTGELFF. As DNA, the CDR3 is TGTGCCAGCAGCCCCACTAGCGGGAGGAACACCGGGGAGCTGTTTTTT. The chain couples TRBV5-4 to TRBJ2-2, with 11 bases identical to TRBD2. The CDR3 consists of 16 residues. J lost 1 base, V lost 4 bases, and 3 bases had no gene match. Germline CDR1 is SGHNT and CDR2 is YYREEE (reference sequence).

This clone was detected a few times. The gene calls are TRBV4-3 and TRBJ2-4; 8 bases line up with TRBD2. The CDR3 has 16 amino acids. In germline, CDR1 is LGHNA, CDR2 YSLEER. The ends lost 0 bases at V and 7 bases at J; junction bases unmatched: 8. The CDR3 nucleotides read TGCGCCAGCAGCCAAGATCCCAGCGGGGGTTCTAACATTCAGTACTTC. Translating gives CASSQDPSGGSNIQYF.

The genes are TRBV10-3 and TRBJ1-1, with D possibly being TRBD1 (6 bases). The CDR3 runs to 14 residues. Germline V gene sequence: CDR1 ENHRY, CDR2 SYGVKD. Trimming pared 10 bases from V and 5 bases from J, leaving 20 bases between. The DNA for the CDR3 is TGTGCCACCGCGATCGGGGGCGCAGAGACTGAAGCTTTCTTT. Translated, it gives CATAIGGAETEAFF.

The chain employs TRBV7-9 and TRBJ2-3, with 9 bases lining up with TRBD1. V shed 5 bases, J shed 4 bases, and the junction held 19 bases outside the gene matches. Germline V gene sequence: CDR1 SEHNR, CDR2 FQNEAQ (reference sequence). The CDR3 sequence is 19 residues long. CDR3 amino acids: CASSPYLVRDRESPDTQYF. The CDR3 nucleotides read TGTGCCAGCAGCCCTTACCTCGTCCGGGACAGGGAGTCCCCAGATACGCAGTATTTT.

The genes are TRBV15 and TRBJ1-5, with 7 positions matching TRBD1. The junction had 2 bases not matched to a gene; V was cut back by 0 bases and J by 6 bases. In germline, CDR1 is LNHNV, CDR2 YYDKDF (reference sequence). The CDR3 runs 14 residues. The CDR3 DNA follows: TGTGCCACCAGCAGAGAACAGGGGTTTCAGCCCCAGCATTTT. Protein: CATSREQGFQPQHF.

The chain joins TRBV10-3 to TRBJ2-3; D might be TRBD1 or TRBD2, each matching 5 bases. The CDR3 consists of 14 residues. The V end was cut by 2 bases, the J end by 6 bases, with 12 bases between. Germline CDR1 reads ENHRY; CDR2 reads SYGVKD. The CDR3 sequence is CAISEGALEDTQYF. DNA of the CDR3: TGTGCCATCAGTGAGGGGGCACTAGAGGATACGCAGTATTTT.

The V call is TRBV7-2, the J call TRBJ2-5; tentative D call: TRBD1 (6 bases). The CDR3 covers 14 residues. Trimming shortened V by 1 base and J by 5 bases, and 11 bases separated the two germline ends. Germline V gives CDR1 SGHTA, CDR2 FQGNSA. The CDR3 DNA follows: TGTGCCAGCAGCTTAGGGGTTAGGGGGGAGACCCAGTACTTC. It translates to CASSLGVRGETQYF. Variable domain in full (rest from reference TRBV7-2 and TRBJ2-5): GAGVSQSPSNKVTEKGKDVELRCDPISGHTALYWYRQSLGQGLEFLIYFQGNSAPDKSGLPSDRFSAERTGGSVSTLTIQRTQQEDSAVYLCASSLGVRGETQYFGPGTRLLVL.

The chain employs TRBV7-9 and TRBJ2-5; TRBD2 agrees at 14 bases. This CDR3 is built from 15 residues. Germline V CDR1 and CDR2: SEHNR, FQNEAQ (reference sequence). The V segment lost 6 bases and the J segment 4 bases; nucleotides outside the gene matches: 4. CDR3 protein: CASSRLAGGPETQYF. CDR3 in DNA: TGTGCCAGCAGTCGACTAGCGGGAGGGCCAGAGACCCAGTACTTC.

J is TRBJ1-1 and V is TRBV15; D unresolved. Germline CDR1 is LNHNV and CDR2 is YYDKDF (reference sequence). CDR3 length: 14 residues. V lost 6 bases, J lost 0 bases, and 11 bases lay in between. Written as DNA, the CDR3 is TGTGCCACCAGGGTGGATTTCATGAACACTGAAGCTTTCTTT. Amino acids: CATRVDFMNTEAFF.

This chain connects TRBV28 to TRBJ1-5; D unresolved. Trimming shortened V by 5 bases and J by 4 bases, and 9 bases separated the two germline ends. The germline V gene encodes CDR1 MDHEN and CDR2 SYDVKM. This CDR3 is 13 amino acids long. The DNA of the CDR3 is TGTGCCAGCAGTGGAGACCAGAATCAGCCCCAGCATTTT. The encoded protein is CASSGDQNQPQHF.

The V gene is TRBV24-1, the J gene TRBJ2-2; tentatively, D is TRBD2 (5 bases). Germline V CDR1 and CDR2: KGHDR, SFDVKD. Trimming took 0 bases from V and 7 from J, leaving 14 bases between them. This CDR3 has 16 residues. The CDR3 spells CATSDLRGSQGGELFF. As DNA, the CDR3 is TGTGCCACCAGTGATTTGAGAGGGAGTCAAGGCGGGGAGCTGTTTTTT.

J is TRBJ1-6 and V is TRBV29-1, with no clear D. Trimming left V 0 bases short and J 10 bases short, with 10 bases between. Germline assignment: CDR1 SQVTM and CDR2 ANQGSEA. CDR3 length: 13 residues. CDR3 coding DNA: TGCAGCGTTGAAGATTCCCCGGGGTCACCCCTCCACTTT. Encoded protein: CSVEDSPGSPLHF.

The chain joins TRBV4-2 to TRBJ1-2; D may be TRBD1 (5 bases). The CDR3 consists of 19 residues. The germline CDR1 and CDR2 sequences are LGHNA and YNFKEQ. Trimming cost V 0 bases and J 3 bases, with 23 bases left between them. CDR3 residues: CASSQDAPAVGGVDYGYTF. The CDR3 DNA is TGTGCCAGCAGCCAAGATGCCCCGGCGGTCGGAGGGGTGGACTATGGCTACACCTTC.

The chain carries TRBV3-1 (or the pseudogene TRBV3-2) and TRBJ1-1, with a tentative D call TRBD1 (5 bases). This CDR3 is 13 amino acids long. Looked up from germline, CDR1 is LGHDT and CDR2 is YNNKEL (reference sequence). The ends were cut back, 3 bases at V and 11 bases at J, with 16 bases in the middle. The CDR3 nucleotides are TGTGCCAGCAGCCAGGGGGACGGCCGGCGGGCTTTCTTT. As protein: CASSQGDGRRAFF.

The CDR3 sequence: CASSSAFGGPYGYTF. Here the CDR3 DNA reads TGTGCCAGTAGTTCAGCCTTCGGAGGTCCCTATGGCTACACCTTC. The rearrangement uses TRBV19 and TRBJ1-2; D is undetermined. CDR3 length: 15 amino acids. Germline CDR1 is LNHDA and CDR2 is SQIVND (reference sequence). Trimming took 5 bases from V and 4 from J, leaving 17 bases between them.

The CDR3 here is CSVGRGIDQPQHF. CDR3 sequence (DNA): TGCAGCGTTGGGCGGGGGATCGATCAGCCCCAGCATTTT. V gene TRBV29-1 combines with J gene TRBJ1-5; tentative D call: TRBD1 (5 bases). Germline lookup yields CDR1 SQVTM and CDR2 ANQGSEA. Deletions cut 4 bases from V and 5 bases from J, with 12 bases between. The CDR3 is 13 amino acids.

This rearrangement joins TRBV5-1 to TRBJ2-2, with 7 bases that match TRBD1. The J segment lost 7 bases and the V segment lost 5 bases, leaving 8 bases of the junction unmatched. Germline V gene sequence: CDR1 SGHRS, CDR2 YFSETQ. This CDR3 contains 14 residues. The CDR3 spells CASRSADRDGELFF. The DNA for the CDR3 is TGCGCCAGCAGATCTGCCGACAGGGACGGGGAGCTGTTTTTT. Together with reference TRBV5-1 and TRBJ2-2, the CDR3 gives the full variable domain: KAGVTQTPRYLIKTRGQQVTLSCSPISGHRSVSWYQQTPGQGLQFLFEYFSETQRNKGNFPGRFSGRQFSNSRSEMNVSTLELGDSALYLCASRSADRDGELFFGEGSRLTVL.

The sample holds a few counts of this clone. The chain is built from TRBV6-6 and TRBJ2-7; unclear D gene. V was trimmed by 6 bases and J by 5 bases, leaving 14 bases between them. CDR1 is MNHNY and CDR2 is SVGAGI in the germline V gene (reference sequence). The CDR3 spans 13 residues. As DNA, the CDR3 is TGTGCCAGCAGCCCACTCAATGGGGACGAGCAGTACTTC. It encodes CASSPLNGDEQYF.

The table lists this clone with a count of one. This chain joins TRBV6-5 and TRBJ1-1, with D perhaps TRBD1 (6 bases). Trimming removed 3 bases at V and 1 base at J, with 15 bases between. The germline gives CDR1 MNHEY, CDR2 SVGAGI. There are 16 residues in the CDR3. CDR3: CASSYRQVQGNTEAFF. Written as DNA, the CDR3 is TGTGCCAGCAGTTATCGACAGGTACAAGGGAACACTGAAGCTTTCTTT.

This clone was seen a single time. This rearrangement joins TRBV2 to TRBJ1-1; D uncertain. The CDR3 extends over 12 amino acids. Germline V gene lookup returns CDR1 SNHLY and CDR2 FYNNEI. V lost 10 bases and J lost 0, with 9 bases in between. The DNA of the CDR3 is TGTGCCACCCAAAAACTGAACACTGAAGCTTTCTTT. Its translation: CATQKLNTEAFF.

The chain employs TRBV25-1 and TRBJ1-1, with TRBD1 matching 8 bases. Trimming at V came to 6 bases and at J to 3 bases, leaving 9 bases not matched to a gene. Germline assignment: CDR1 MGHDK and CDR2 SYGVNS. There are 15 residues in the CDR3. This CDR3 is CASSLLRQGYTEAFF. The CDR3, as DNA: TGTGCCAGCAGCCTCCTCCGACAGGGGTACACTGAAGCTTTCTTT.